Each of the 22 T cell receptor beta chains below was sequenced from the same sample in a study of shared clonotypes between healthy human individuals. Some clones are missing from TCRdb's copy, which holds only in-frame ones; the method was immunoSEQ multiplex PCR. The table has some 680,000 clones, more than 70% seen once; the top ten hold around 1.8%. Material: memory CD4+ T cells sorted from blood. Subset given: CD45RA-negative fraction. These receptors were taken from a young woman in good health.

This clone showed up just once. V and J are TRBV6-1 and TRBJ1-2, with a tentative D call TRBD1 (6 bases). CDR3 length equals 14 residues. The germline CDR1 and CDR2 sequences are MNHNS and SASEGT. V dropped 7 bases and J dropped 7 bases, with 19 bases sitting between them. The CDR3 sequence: CASTKGQGTGGYTF. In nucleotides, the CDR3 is TGTGCCAGCACCAAGGGGCAGGGGACCGGTGGCTACACCTTC.

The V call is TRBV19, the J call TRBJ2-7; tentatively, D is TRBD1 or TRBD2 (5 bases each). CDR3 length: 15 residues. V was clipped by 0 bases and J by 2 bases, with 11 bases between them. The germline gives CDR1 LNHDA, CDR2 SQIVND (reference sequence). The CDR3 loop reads CASSIDGTGTYEQYF. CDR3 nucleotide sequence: TGTGCCAGTAGTATAGACGGGACGGGGACCTACGAGCAGTACTTC.

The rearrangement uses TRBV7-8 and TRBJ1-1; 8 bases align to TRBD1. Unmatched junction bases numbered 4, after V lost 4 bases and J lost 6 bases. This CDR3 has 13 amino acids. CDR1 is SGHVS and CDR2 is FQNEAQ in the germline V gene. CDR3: CASSSDRVAEAFF. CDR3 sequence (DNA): TGTGCCAGCAGCTCGGACAGGGTGGCTGAAGCTTTCTTT. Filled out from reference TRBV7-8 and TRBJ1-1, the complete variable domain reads GAGVSQSPRYKVAKRGQDVALRCDPISGHVSLFWYQQALGQGPEFLTYFQNEAQLDKSGLPSDRFFAERPEGSVSTLKIQRTQQEDSAVYLCASSSDRVAEAFFGQGTRLTVV.

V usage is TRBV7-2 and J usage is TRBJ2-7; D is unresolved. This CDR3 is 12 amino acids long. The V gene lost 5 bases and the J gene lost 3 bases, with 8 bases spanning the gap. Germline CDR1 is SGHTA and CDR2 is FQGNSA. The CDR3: CASSHTIYEQYF. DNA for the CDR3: TGTGCCAGCAGCCATACGATCTACGAGCAGTACTTC.

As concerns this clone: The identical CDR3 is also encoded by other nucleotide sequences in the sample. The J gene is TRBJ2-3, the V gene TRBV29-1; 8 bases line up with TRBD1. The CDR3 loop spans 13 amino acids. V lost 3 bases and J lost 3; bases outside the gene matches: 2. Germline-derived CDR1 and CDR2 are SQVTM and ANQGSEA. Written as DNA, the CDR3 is TGCAGCGTTGAGACAGGGGCTACAGATACGCAGTATTTT. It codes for CSVETGATDTQYF.

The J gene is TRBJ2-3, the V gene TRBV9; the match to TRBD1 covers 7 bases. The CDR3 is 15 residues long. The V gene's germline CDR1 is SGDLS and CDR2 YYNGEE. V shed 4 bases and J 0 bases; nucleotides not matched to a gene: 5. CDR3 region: CASSPGQQSTDTQYF. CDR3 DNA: TGTGCCAGCAGCCCGGGACAGCAGAGCACAGATACGCAGTATTTT.

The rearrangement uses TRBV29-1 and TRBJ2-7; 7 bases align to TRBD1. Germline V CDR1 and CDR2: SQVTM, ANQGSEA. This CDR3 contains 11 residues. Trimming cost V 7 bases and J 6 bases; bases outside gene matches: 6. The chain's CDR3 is CSALTGIEQYF. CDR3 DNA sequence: TGCAGCGCCCTGACAGGGATCGAGCAGTACTTC.

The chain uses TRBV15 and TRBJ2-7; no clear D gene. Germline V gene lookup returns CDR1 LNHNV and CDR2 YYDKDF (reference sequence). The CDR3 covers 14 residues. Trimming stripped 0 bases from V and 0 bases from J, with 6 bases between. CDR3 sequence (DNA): TGTGCCACCAGCAGAGAAGCAGCCTCCTACGAGCAGTACTTC. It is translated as CATSREAASYEQYF.

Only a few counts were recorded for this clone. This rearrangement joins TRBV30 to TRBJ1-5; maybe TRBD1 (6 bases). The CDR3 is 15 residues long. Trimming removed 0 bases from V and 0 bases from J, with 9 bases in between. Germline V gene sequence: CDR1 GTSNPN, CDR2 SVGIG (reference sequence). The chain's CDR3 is CAWSVGGYSNQPQHF. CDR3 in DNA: TGTGCCTGGAGTGTAGGGGGGTATAGCAATCAGCCCCAGCATTTT. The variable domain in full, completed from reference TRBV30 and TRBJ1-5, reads SQTIHQWPATLVQPVGSPLSLECTVEGTSNPNLYWYRQAAGRGLQLLFYSVGIGQISSEVPQNLSASRPQDRQFILSSKKLLLSDSGFYLCAWSVGGYSNQPQHFGDGTRLSIL.

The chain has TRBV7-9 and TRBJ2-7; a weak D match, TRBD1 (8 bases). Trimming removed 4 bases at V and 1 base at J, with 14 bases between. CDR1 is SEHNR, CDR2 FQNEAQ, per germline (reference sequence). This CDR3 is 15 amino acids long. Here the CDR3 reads CASSSGQGGSYEQYF. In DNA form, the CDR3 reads TGTGCCAGCAGCTCCGGACAGGGAGGGTCCTACGAGCAGTACTTC.

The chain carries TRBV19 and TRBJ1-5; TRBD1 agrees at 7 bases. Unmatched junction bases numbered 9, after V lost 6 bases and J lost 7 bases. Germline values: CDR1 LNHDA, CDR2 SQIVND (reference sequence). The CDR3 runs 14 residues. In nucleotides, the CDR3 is TGTGCCAGTAGCCGTCAGGGGGGACGGCAGCCCCAGCATTTT. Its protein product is CASSRQGGRQPQHF.

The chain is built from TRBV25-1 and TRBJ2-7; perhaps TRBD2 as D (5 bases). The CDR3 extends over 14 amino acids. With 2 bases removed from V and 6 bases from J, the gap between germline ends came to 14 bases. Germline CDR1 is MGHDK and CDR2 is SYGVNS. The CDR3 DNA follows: TGTGCCAGCAGTGAAGAGGGTACGGTGCGCGAGCAGTACTTC. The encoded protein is CASSEEGTVREQYF.

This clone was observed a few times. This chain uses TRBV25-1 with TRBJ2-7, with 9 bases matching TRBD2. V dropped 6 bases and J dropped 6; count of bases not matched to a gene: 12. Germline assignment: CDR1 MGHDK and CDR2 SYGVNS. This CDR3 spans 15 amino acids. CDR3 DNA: TGTGCCAGCAGCGCGGACCTTCTAGCGGGACCCGAGCAGTACTTC. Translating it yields CASSADLLAGPEQYF.

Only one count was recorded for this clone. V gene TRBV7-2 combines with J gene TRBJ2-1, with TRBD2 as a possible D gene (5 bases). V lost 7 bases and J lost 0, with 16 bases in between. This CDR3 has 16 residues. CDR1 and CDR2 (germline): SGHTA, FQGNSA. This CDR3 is CASTSTTLSSYNEQFF. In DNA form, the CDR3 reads TGTGCCAGCACCTCGACTACTTTGAGCTCCTACAATGAGCAGTTCTTC.

For the CDR3, the DNA is TGCAGCGTTGAATTAGCGGAGGAGTTCTCCTACGAGCAGTACTTC. Translated: CSVELAEEFSYEQYF. The gene calls are TRBV29-1 and TRBJ2-7; tentatively, D is TRBD2 (6 bases). The V gene lost 2 bases and the J gene lost 0 bases, with 14 bases spanning the gap. Germline CDR1 and CDR2: SQVTM and ANQGSEA. This CDR3 has 15 amino acids.

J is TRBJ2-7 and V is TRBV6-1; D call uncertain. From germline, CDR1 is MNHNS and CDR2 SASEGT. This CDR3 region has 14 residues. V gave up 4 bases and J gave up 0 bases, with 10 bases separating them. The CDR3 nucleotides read TGTGCCAGCAGTGTCCCTTCGAGCTCCTACGAGCAGTACTTC. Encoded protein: CASSVPSSSYEQYF.

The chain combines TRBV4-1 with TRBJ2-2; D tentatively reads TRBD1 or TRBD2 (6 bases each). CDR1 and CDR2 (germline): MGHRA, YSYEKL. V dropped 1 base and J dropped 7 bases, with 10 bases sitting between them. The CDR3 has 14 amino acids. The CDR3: CASSQVGGNGELFF. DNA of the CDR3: TGCGCCAGCAGCCAAGTAGGGGGGAACGGGGAGCTGTTTTTT.

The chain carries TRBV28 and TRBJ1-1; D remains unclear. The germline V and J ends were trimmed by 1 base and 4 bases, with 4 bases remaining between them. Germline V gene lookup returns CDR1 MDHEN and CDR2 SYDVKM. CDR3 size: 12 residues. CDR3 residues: CASSLSGTEAFF. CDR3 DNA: TGTGCCAGCAGTTTATCGGGCACTGAAGCTTTCTTT.

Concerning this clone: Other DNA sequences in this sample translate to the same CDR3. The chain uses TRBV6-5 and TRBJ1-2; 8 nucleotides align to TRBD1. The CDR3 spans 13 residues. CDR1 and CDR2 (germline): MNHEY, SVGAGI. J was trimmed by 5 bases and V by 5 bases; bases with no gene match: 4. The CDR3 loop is CASSPTGDYGYTF. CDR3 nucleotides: TGTGCCAGCAGTCCGACAGGGGATTATGGCTACACCTTC.

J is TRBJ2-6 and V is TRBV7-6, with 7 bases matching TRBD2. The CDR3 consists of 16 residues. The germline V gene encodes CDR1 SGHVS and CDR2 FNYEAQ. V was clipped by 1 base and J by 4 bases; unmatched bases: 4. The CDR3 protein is CASSLVGGSGANVLTF. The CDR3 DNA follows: TGTGCCAGCAGCTTAGTGGGCGGGAGCGGGGCCAACGTCCTGACTTTC.

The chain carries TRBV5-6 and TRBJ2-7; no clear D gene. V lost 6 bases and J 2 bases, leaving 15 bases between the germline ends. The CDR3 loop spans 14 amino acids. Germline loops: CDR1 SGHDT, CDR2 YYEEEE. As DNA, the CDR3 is TGTGCCAGCACACGTGCCCGGATACCCTACGAGCAGTACTTC. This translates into CASTRARIPYEQYF.

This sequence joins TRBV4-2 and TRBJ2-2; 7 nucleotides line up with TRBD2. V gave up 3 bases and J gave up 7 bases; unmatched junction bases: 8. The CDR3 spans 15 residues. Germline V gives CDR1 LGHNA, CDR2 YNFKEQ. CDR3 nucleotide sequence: TGTGCCAGCAGCCACCGGCGGGGGAGAGGCGGGGAGCTGTTTTTT. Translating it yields CASSHRRGRGGELFF.